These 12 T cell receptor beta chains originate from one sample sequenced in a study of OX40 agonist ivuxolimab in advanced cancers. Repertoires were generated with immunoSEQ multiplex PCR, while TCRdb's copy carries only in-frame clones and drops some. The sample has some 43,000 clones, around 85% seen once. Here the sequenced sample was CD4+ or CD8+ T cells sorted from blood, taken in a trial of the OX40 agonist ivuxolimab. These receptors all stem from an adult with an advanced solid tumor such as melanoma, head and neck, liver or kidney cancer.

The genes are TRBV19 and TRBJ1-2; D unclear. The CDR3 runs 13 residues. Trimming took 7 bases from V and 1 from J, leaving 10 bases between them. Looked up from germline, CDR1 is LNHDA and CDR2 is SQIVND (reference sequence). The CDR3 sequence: CASIGVDNYGYTF. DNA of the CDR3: TGTGCCAGTATAGGTGTAGATAACTATGGCTACACCTTC. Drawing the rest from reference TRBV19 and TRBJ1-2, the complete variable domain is DGGITQSPKYLFRKEGQNVTLSCEQNLNHDAMYWYRQDPGQGLRLIYYSQIVNDFQKGDIAEGYSVSREKKESFPLTVTSAQKNPTAFYLCASIGVDNYGYTFGSGTRLTVV.

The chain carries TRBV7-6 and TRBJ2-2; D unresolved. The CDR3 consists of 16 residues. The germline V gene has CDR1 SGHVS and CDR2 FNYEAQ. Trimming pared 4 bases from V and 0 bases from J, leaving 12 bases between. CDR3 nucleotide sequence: TGTGCCAGCAGCTACCCGACAACTTCGAACACCGGGGAGCTGTTTTTT. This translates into CASSYPTTSNTGELFF.

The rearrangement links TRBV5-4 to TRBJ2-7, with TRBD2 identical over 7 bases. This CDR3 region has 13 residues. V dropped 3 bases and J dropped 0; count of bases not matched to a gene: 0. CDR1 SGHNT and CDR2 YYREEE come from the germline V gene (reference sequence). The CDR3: CASSWGGSYEQYV. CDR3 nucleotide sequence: TGTGCCAGCAGCTGGGGGGGCTCCTACGAGCAGTACGTC.

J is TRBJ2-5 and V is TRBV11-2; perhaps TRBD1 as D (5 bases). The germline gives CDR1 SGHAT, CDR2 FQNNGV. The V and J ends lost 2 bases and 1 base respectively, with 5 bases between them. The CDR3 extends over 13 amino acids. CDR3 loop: CASSLQGQETQYF. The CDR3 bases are TGTGCCAGCAGCTTACAGGGCCAAGAGACCCAGTACTTC. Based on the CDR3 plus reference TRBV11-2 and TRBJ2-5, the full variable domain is EAGVAQSPRYKIIEKRQSVAFWCNPISGHATLYWYQQILGQGPKLLIQFQNNGVVDDSQLPKDRFSAERLKGVDSTLKIQPAKLEDSAVYLCASSLQGQETQYFGPGTRLLVL.

CDR3 bases: TGTGCCAGCAGCCAAACTGACAGTAATTCACCCCTCCACTTT. The encoded protein is CASSQTDSNSPLHF. The chain combines TRBV14 with TRBJ1-6, with a possible D match to TRBD1 (5 bases). Deletions cut 2 bases from V and 6 bases from J, with 8 bases between. Germline CDR1 reads SGHDN; CDR2 reads FVKESK. This CDR3 comprises 14 residues.

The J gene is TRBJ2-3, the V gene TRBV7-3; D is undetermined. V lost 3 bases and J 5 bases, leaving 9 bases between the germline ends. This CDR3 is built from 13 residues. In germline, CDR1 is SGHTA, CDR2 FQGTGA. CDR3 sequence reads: CASSFIALDTQYF. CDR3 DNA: TGTGCCAGCAGCTTCATAGCTTTAGATACGCAGTATTTT.

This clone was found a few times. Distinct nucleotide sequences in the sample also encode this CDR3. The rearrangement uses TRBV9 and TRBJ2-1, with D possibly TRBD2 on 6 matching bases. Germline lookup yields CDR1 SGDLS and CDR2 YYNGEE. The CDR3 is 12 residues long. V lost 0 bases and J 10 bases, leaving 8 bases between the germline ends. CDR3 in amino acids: CASSVVGGEQFF. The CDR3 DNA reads TGTGCCAGCAGCGTAGTCGGGGGAGAGCAGTTCTTC.

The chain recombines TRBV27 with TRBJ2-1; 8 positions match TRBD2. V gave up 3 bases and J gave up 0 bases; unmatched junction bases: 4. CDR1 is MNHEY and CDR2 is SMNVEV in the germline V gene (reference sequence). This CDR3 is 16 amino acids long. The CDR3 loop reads CASSLAGGASYNEQFF. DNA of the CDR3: TGTGCCAGCAGTTTGGCCGGGGGGGCCTCCTACAATGAGCAGTTCTTC.

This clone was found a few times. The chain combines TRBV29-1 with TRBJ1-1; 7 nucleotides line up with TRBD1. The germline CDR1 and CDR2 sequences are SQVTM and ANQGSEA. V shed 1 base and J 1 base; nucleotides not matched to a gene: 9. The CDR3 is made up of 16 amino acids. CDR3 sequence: CSVEGPLTGTNTEAFF. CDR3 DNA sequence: TGCAGCGTTGAAGGACCTCTGACAGGGACGAACACTGAAGCTTTCTTT.

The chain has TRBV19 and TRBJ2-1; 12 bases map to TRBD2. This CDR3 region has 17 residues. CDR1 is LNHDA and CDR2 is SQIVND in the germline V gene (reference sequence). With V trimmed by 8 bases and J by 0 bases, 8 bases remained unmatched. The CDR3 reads CASCGTSGSYSYNEQFF. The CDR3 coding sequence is TGTGCCAGTTGCGGGACTAGCGGGTCCTACTCCTACAATGAGCAGTTCTTC.

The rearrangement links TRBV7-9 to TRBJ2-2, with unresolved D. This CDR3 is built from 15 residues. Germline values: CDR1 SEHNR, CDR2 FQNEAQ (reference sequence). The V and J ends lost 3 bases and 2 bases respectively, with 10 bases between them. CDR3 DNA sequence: TGTGCCAGCAGCTTGTACGCGGACAACACCGGGGAGCTGTTTTTT. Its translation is CASSLYADNTGELFF.

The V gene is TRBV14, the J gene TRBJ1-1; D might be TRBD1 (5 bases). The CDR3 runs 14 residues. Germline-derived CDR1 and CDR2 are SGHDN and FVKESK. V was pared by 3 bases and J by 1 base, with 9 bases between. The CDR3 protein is CASSHLRENTEAFF. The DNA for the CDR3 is TGTGCCAGCAGCCACCTCAGGGAGAACACTGAAGCTTTCTTT.